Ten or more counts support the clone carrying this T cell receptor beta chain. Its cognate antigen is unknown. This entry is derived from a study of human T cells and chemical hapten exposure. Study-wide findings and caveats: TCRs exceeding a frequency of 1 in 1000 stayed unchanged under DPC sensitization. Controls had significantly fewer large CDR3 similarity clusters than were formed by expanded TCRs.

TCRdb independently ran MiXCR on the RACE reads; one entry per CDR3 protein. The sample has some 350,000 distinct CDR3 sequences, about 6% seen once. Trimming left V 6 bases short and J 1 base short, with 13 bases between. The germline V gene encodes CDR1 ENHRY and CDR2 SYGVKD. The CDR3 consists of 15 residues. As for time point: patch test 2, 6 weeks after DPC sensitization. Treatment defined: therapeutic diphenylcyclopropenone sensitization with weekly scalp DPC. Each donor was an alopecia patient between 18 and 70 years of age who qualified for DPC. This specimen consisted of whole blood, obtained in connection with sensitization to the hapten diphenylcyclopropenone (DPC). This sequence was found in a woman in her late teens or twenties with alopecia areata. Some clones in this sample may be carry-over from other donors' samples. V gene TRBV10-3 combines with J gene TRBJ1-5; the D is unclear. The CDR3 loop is CAIRAGLESNQPQHF. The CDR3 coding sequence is TGTGCCATCAGAGCCGGGCTCGAGAGCAATCAGCCCCAGCATTTT.